Given below is one T cell receptor beta chain in context. This clonotype was picked up a small number of times. Its cognate antigen has yet to be identified. Per-nucleotide qualities are absent, and no much larger clonotype sits a single base away. This entry belongs to a study of blood T cells in healthy people across ages (dated by TCRdb to 2013 to 2016). Some background on the complete study: In model experiments, template switching captured about one uniquely barcoded TCR beta cDNA molecule for every two T cells. Age-related changes in TCR beta repertoire diversity were measured in the study by deep sequencing normalized with unique cDNA molecular identifiers. The donors were divided into four age groups: young (average about 15 years), middle-aged (over 35), aged (roughly 66) and long-lived (about 84). Using the same blood draw, the study looked at two additional independent replicas of 1 million unique cDNA reads for two donors, one aged 18 to 29 and the other aged 80 or older.

Summary of the overall study and its limitations: Estimates of total diversity based on one million sequenced T cells were regarded as lower bounds and as underestimates. The percentage of naive T cells measured by flow cytometry correlated strongly with observed TCR beta diversity. As age increased, observed TCR beta diversity per million T cells dropped in a roughly linear way, and a significant reduction was already evident by age roughly 36. Because profiling used bulk unsorted PBMCs, naive and antigen-experienced compartments could not be compared conclusively. Because donor CMV infection status was unknown, age-related changes in expanded clonotypes were potentially confounded. The long-lived group showed more naive CD4+ T cells, fewer expanded clones and increased TCR diversity than the aged group, suggesting age selection.

Systemically healthy Caucasian individuals from Russia, over 30 in total and aged about 6 to 100 years, were included as donors. Around 9.8 milliliters of peripheral blood were collected from each donor into EDTA-treated Vacutainer tubes. Ficoll-Paque density-gradient centrifugation was used to isolate PBMCs, with at least 6.5 million per sample. Total RNA was extracted from PBMCs with Trizol reagent, with at least 5 micrograms obtained per sample. For every donor, flow cytometry on a PBMC aliquot measured the percentage of naive CD45RAhigh/CD27high T cells. To prepare the library, 5' RACE was applied. This sample was sequenced with an Illumina HiSeq 2500. A second PCR of roughly 7 to 11 cycles was performed with a sample-barcoded 5' primer and a J-beta primer mix. Each TCR beta cDNA molecule received a unique molecular identifier from a template-switch 5' adaptor carrying 12 random nucleotides. At least 3 million CDR3-containing paired-end reads were obtained from each sample. All of the RNA was converted into first-strand cDNA using the Mint cDNA synthesis kit, with a TRBC-specific oligonucleotide serving as the primer. Following uracil-DNA glycosylase treatment, a first 18-cycle PCR with universal primers M1SS and BC2_uni_R was performed on all cDNA. The authors processed their data as follows. Normalization of each sample was performed by random selection of 1 million high-quality reads, each carrying a distinct molecular identifier. Instead of being binned into consensus sequences, reads that shared molecular identifiers were thrown out. MiTCR, set to a Q25 quality threshold and the strictest error-elimination algorithm, was used for CDR3 identification, clonotype clustering and error correction. Lower-bound total TCR beta diversity was estimated with a nonparametric unseen species model using Euler transformation. TCRdb took the public reads, trimmed them with fastp at Q25, ran MiXCR for clone calling and kept in-frame beta chains. All rows with the same CDR3 protein become a single entry with the most common DNA and genes. TCRdb, not the authors, supplied the V and J calls. The sample contains 550,000 to 650,000 distinct CDR3 sequences, about 28% of them found a single time. The ten largest make up approximately 3.7% of the sample.

From the cysteine up to the phenylalanine, the CDR3 has a length of 15 residues. This entry keeps only the CDR3 DNA: 45 bases, framed from base 1. The germline V gene encodes CDR1 SGHVS and CDR2 FQNEAQ. V is pruned by 11 bases and J by 2 bases, leaving 7 bases of the junction without a gene match. This same sample was also taken into another study, of T cells of mothers and their children. In that second paper, the authors write: The donors were nine systemically healthy Caucasian individuals, made up of three mothers and their six children. cDNA synthesis consumed the entire amount of extracted RNA, loaded at 1.5 ug RNA in each 15 ul reaction. In the second PCR, sample barcodes and 2-4 random nucleotides were introduced via the M1S primer. Each mother yielded over 8 million TCR beta CDR3 reads and each child about 3 million reads. Thymic selection similarly shapes TCR recombination output in related and unrelated pairs, with minor effect from inherited differences. Normalized repertoire overlap was always found to be slightly, but never significantly, higher in related mother-child pairs than in unrelated mother-child pairs. No persistent microchimeric T cell clones were found, with a detection sensitivity of 75 to 100 clones per million clonotypes. In the study, deep NGS was used to compare the TCR beta repertoires of mothers and children, and features distinguishing related mother-child pairs from unrelated individuals were sought. The mean age was roughly 44 +/- 4 years for the mothers and around 10 +/- 4 years for the children. After adapter ligation with NEBNext reagents, the libraries were sequenced on Illumina HiSeq 2000 with 100+100 nt paired-end reads. To prevent cross-contamination, the mother and child libraries were prepared one month apart and sequenced in separate runs. For each donor, between about 500,000 and 2,100,000 distinct TCR beta clonotypes were identified. Naive TCR beta clonotypes were estimated from low-frequency clonotypes matched to each donor's FACS-determined naive share, without sorting.

The clonotype comes from a boy younger than 10 in good health. Sample: blood. The chain joins TRBV7-8 to TRBJ2-1, with 12 bases matching TRBD2. The DNA is TGTGCCTTATCTAGCGGGAGGGTTCCCTACAATGAGCAGTTCTTC. It translates as CALSSGRVPYNEQFF.